Following are 18 T cell receptor beta chains from one sample sequenced in a study of tumor-infiltrating lymphocytes in primary liver carcinoma (dated by TCRdb to the late 2010s). Instrument used: Illumina HiSeq 2500. Starting from approximately 460 ng total RNA, TCRbeta-specific cDNA was produced by reverse transcription with a constant-region primer and ProtoScript II reverse transcriptase. The TCRbeta libraries were prepared through three rounds of nested multiplex PCR following a slightly modified ARM-PCR procedure. Each of the first two PCR rounds ran for approximately 10 cycles and used multiplex TRBV1-TRBV30 forward primers together with a Cbeta reverse primer. The raw public data were reprocessed by TCRdb itself: fastp quality trimming at Q25, MiXCR clonotype calling, in-frame beta chains only. Each record represents a unique CDR3 protein, reported with the most common genes and DNA among its rows. Counted in this sample were fewer than 350,000 distinct CDR3 sequences; about 60% of them appeared once. More than 8.5% of the sample comes from the top ten.

TRIzol reagent was used to extract blood RNA from unsorted whole blood, while the DNeasy Blood & Tissue kit provided the germline DNA. The sequencing sample was made of peripheral blood. The receptors were gathered from a middle-aged man with primary liver carcinoma and hepatitis B virus infection.

This clonotype was seen many times. The chain combines TRBV12-3 or TRBV12-4 with TRBJ2-2, with 10 bases matching TRBD2. The ends lost 3 bases at V and 6 bases at J; junction bases unmatched: 4. This CDR3 is built from 15 residues. Here the CDR3 DNA reads TGTGCCAGCAGTTTGAAAGCGGGAGGGTCCGGGGAGCTGTTTTTT. The encoded protein is CASSLKAGGSGELFF.

About this clonotype itself: A read error may account for a junction end that differs from germline. The V call is TRBV29-1, the J call TRBJ2-5; D uncertain. Germline V gene lookup returns CDR1 SQVTM and CDR2 ANQGSEA. CDR3 length equals 13 residues. CDR3 in DNA: TGCAGCGTTGAGTTAAGCCTGGGTGAGACCCAGTATTTC. Amino acid sequence: CSVELSLGETQYF.

This clonotype was seen many times. The chain links TRBV12-3 or TRBV12-4 to TRBJ2-1, with D possibly being TRBD2 (6 bases). V was clipped by 5 bases and J by 0 bases, with 11 bases between them. The CDR3 is 15 residues long. The CDR3 region has the DNA TGTGCCAGCAGTCAGACTAGTAACTCCTACAATGAGCAGTTCTTC. Translating it yields CASSQTSNSYNEQFF.

With regard to this clonotype: A junction end diverges from the germline sequence, so it may reflect a read error. J is TRBJ2-1 and V is TRBV6-6; 10 bases match TRBD2. CDR1 MNHNY and CDR2 SVGAGI come from the germline V gene (reference sequence). The CDR3 extends over 12 amino acids. The CDR3 nucleotides read TGTACCAGCAGGGGGACTAGCGATGAACAGTTCTTC. It codes for CTSRGTSDEQFF.

The rearrangement uses TRBV5-6 and TRBJ2-4; 8 bases are a match to TRBD1. The CDR3 covers 14 residues. Trimming cost V 3 bases and J 7 bases; bases outside gene matches: 6. Germline V CDR1 and CDR2: SGHDT, YYEEEE. CDR3 bases: TGTGCCAGCAGCTCCGGACAGGGTTCTAACATTCAGTACTTC. This gives the protein CASSSGQGSNIQYF.

This clonotype has ten or more counts. This rearrangement joins TRBV10-2 to TRBJ2-7; 7 bases fit TRBD2. There are 13 residues in the CDR3. Trimming at V came to 6 bases and at J to 2 bases, leaving 4 bases not matched to a gene. The germline gives CDR1 WSHSY, CDR2 SAAADI. The CDR3 loop reads CASRVSGTYEQYF. The CDR3 DNA is TGCGCCAGCAGGGTGAGCGGGACCTACGAGCAGTACTTC.

To note about this clonotype: A much larger clone lies one base from this, so it may be a read error. V usage is TRBV6-2 or TRBV6-3 and J usage is TRBJ2-3; D ambiguous. The CDR3 is made up of 12 amino acids. V was pared by 7 bases and J by 4 bases, with 9 bases between. In germline, CDR1 is MNHEY, CDR2 SVGEGT. The CDR3, as DNA: TGTGCCAGCATCGATCGGGCAGATACGCAGTATTTT. Its translation is CASIDRADTQYF.

With regard to this clonotype: One junction end disagrees with the germline gene, perhaps due to a read error. The genes are TRBV5-1 and TRBJ2-1; 8 nucleotides match TRBD2. CDR1 is SGHRS and CDR2 is YFSETQ in the germline V gene. The length of the CDR3 is 16 residues. CDR3: CASSSGTSGPLDEQLF. CDR3 nucleotides: TGCGCCAGCAGCTCTGGGACTAGTGGGCCTCTCGATGAGCAGCTCTTC.

As to this clonotype: The conserved phenylalanine or tryptophan normally closing the CDR3 is absent here, so this likely arose from a read error. The rearrangement uses TRBV5-1 and TRBJ2-3; 10 bases are shared with TRBD2. With V trimmed by 3 bases and J by 4 bases, 5 bases remained unmatched. Germline CDR1 SGHRS, CDR2 YFSETQ. CDR3 length equals 15 residues. CDR3 loop: CASSSWTSGADTQYL. For the CDR3, the DNA is TGCGCCAGCAGCTCCTGGACTAGCGGAGCAGATACGCAGTATCTT.

As to this clonotype: Since no conserved phenylalanine or tryptophan closes the CDR3, a read error is the likely cause. The chain recombines TRBV6-1 with TRBJ2-1, with 9 bases aligning to TRBD1. Germline values: CDR1 MNHNS, CDR2 SASEGT. Trimming cost V 1 base and J 12 bases; bases outside gene matches: 4. CDR3 length: 13 residues. In nucleotides, the CDR3 is TGTGCCAGCAGTGAAGGGACAGGGGATGGGCAGTTCCTC. This encodes CASSEGTGDGQFL.

In regard to this clonotype: Possible read error: a much larger clone is one base away. This sequence joins TRBV12-3 or TRBV12-4 and TRBJ2-1; D is perhaps TRBD1 (5 bases). Trimming took off 3 bases at V and 3 bases at J, with 12 bases between the two ends. The CDR3 extends over 15 amino acids. CDR3 amino acids: CASSFQGSCYNEQFF. CDR3 nucleotides: TGTGCCAGCAGTTTTCAGGGAAGCTGCTACAATGAGCAGTTCTTC.

This clonotype was recorded a few times. This chain joins TRBV28 and TRBJ2-2; D is undetermined. Trimming took off 6 bases at V and 2 bases at J, with 16 bases between the two ends. The CDR3 extends over 16 amino acids. Germline assignment: CDR1 MDHEN and CDR2 SYDVKM. CDR3 sequence reads: CASSPTEGLNTGELFF. The CDR3, as DNA: TGTGCCAGCAGCCCCACGGAAGGCCTAAACACCGGGGAGCTGTTTTTT.

The table lists this clonotype with a few counts. The rearrangement joins TRBV4-2 to TRBJ2-4, with 11 positions matching TRBD2. Germline-derived CDR1 and CDR2 are LGHNA and YNFKEQ. This CDR3 has 17 amino acids. V shed 4 bases and J 4 bases; nucleotides not matched to a gene: 9. As DNA, the CDR3 is TGTGCCAGCAGCCGAGGTGCGGGACTAGCGGAAAAAAACATTCAGTACTTC. It encodes CASSRGAGLAEKNIQYF.

At least ten counts were recorded for this clonotype. V gene TRBV12-3 or TRBV12-4 combines with J gene TRBJ2-1; D gene ambiguous. V was shortened by 6 bases and J by 6 bases, with 6 bases between the two germline ends. The CDR3 covers 11 residues. The CDR3 nucleotides read TGTGCCAGCAGCACTCGCAATGAGCAGTTCTTC. Translated, it gives CASSTRNEQFF.

This clonotype was seen a few times. V usage is TRBV5-1 and J usage is TRBJ2-5; TRBD2 is a possible D gene (6 bases). Per the germline V gene, CDR1 is SGHRS and CDR2 is YFSETQ. V shed 0 bases and J shed 5 bases, with 11 bases lying between them. The CDR3 runs to 14 residues. CDR3 residues: CASSLGLREETQYF. The CDR3 coding sequence is TGCGCCAGCAGCTTGGGGTTACGGGAGGAGACCCAGTACTTC.

The chain has TRBV27 and TRBJ2-5; TRBD2 matches at 9 bases. CDR1 and CDR2 (germline): MNHEY, SMNVEV (reference sequence). The CDR3 is 15 amino acids. The V and J ends lost 5 bases and 3 bases, in that order; junction bases with no gene match: 7. CDR3 loop: CASSPQGLAKETQYF. CDR3 nucleotides: TGTGCCAGCAGTCCGCAGGGACTAGCCAAAGAGACCCAGTACTTC.

Comment on this clonotype: At one of its ends the junction is not consistent with the germline gene, which may arise from a read error. The rearrangement joins TRBV11-2 to TRBJ1-1; TRBD1 might be the D (5 bases). Germline CDR1 SGHAT, CDR2 FQNNGV. CDR3 length: 15 residues. Here the CDR3 DNA reads TGTGCCAGCAGCGAGCTCCGGGGCCAGAACATTGAAGCTTTCTTT. Its protein product is CASSELRGQNIEAFF. Full variable domain (missing parts from reference TRBV11-2 and TRBJ1-1): EAGVAQSPRYKIIEKRQSVAFWCNPISGHATLYWYQQILGQGPKLLIQFQNNGVVDDSQLPKDRFSAERLKGVDSTLKIQPAKLEDSAVYLCASSELRGQNIEAFFGQGTRLTVV.

In this sample, this clonotype turned up many times. V usage is TRBV4-2 and J usage is TRBJ2-1; D is perhaps TRBD1 or TRBD2 (5 bases each). Trimming cost V 4 bases and J 5 bases, with 18 bases left between them. The CDR3 is made up of 16 amino acids. The germline V gene has CDR1 LGHNA and CDR2 YNFKEQ. The CDR3 sequence: CASSRPGTPIHNEQFF. DNA for the CDR3: TGTGCCAGCAGCCGACCCGGGACCCCGATACACAATGAGCAGTTCTTC.